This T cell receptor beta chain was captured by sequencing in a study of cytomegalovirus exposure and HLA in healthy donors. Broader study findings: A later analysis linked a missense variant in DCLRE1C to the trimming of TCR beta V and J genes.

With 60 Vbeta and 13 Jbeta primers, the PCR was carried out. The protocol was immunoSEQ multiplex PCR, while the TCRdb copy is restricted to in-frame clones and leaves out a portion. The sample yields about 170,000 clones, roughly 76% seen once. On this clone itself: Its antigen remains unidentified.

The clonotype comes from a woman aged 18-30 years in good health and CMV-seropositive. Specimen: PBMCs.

The CDR3 protein is CASSHDSEKLFF. DNA of the CDR3: TGTGCCAGCAGCCATGACAGTGAAAAACTGTTTTTT. The chain links TRBV7-9 to TRBJ1-4, with TRBD1 as a possible D gene (5 bases). CDR1 is SEHNR, CDR2 FQNEAQ, per germline (reference sequence). The CDR3 spans 12 residues. V lost 5 bases and J lost 7, with 8 bases in between.